These T cell receptor beta chains were read from a single sample in a study of response to subunit inactivated influenza vaccine. TCRdb re-called the RT-PCR reads through MiXCR, storing one row per CDR3 protein. The profile shows hundreds of thousands of distinct CDR3 sequences, about 25% of them singletons. The sample was CD4+ T cells sorted from PBMCs, taken around 5 days after vaccination. Receptor source: a man aged 50-60 years who received an inactivated influenza vaccine. The CDR3 runs from the conserved cysteine through the conserved F or W. Fields, in order: clone size, J gene, D gene, V gene, CDR3 DNA, CDR3 protein. A D gene is named only where the DNA matches it firmly. Not all rows give a size; the values are once, few, many and, for expanded clones, a class.

>-|TRBJ2-7|TRBD1|TRBV6-1
TGTGCCAGCAGCCCGACAGGGGCCAGGTTCTACGAGCAGTACTTC
CASSPTGARFYEQYF
>-|TRBJ2-2|-|TRBV20-1
TGCAGTGCTAGAGTCCCAGGGGGGTACACCGGGGAGCTGTTTTTT
CSARVPGGYTGELFF
>-|TRBJ1-2|-|TRBV4-3
TGCGCCAGCAGGCAGAATCACGGGGCTCAGTATGGCTACACCTTC
CASRQNHGAQYGYTF
>-|TRBJ2-4|-|TRBV16
TGTGCCAGCAGCCAATCTTCAGACATTCAGTACTTC
CASSQSSDIQYF
>-|TRBJ1-6|-|TRBV12-3/TRBV12-4
TGTGCCAGCAGTTTTTTAGCCTCACCCCTCCACTTT
CASSFLASPLHF
>many|TRBJ2-3|-|TRBV5-1
TGTGCCAGCAGTTTAGGTAGCAGCACAGATACGCAGTATTTT
CASSLGSSTDTQYF
>-|TRBJ1-5|-|TRBV19
TGTGCCAGTAGTATAGCGGGGTTGGTAAACCAGCCCCAGCATTTT
CASSIAGLVNQPQHF
>-|TRBJ2-7|TRBD2|TRBV20-1
TGCAGTGCTGACAGCGGGAGAGCGGACGAGCAGTACTTC
CSADSGRADEQYF
>-|TRBJ2-7|-|TRBV12-3/TRBV12-4
TGTGCCAGCAGTTCCATACAGGGTAAAGAGCAGTACTTC
CASSSIQGKEQYF
>-|TRBJ1-6|-|TRBV4-3
TGCGCCAGCAGCCAAGATACCAGCCGACCCCTCCACTTT
CASSQDTSRPLHF
>-|TRBJ2-2|TRBD1|TRBV9
TGTGCCAGCAGCCAACAAGGGGGCTTCGGGGAGCTGTTTTTT
CASSQQGGFGELFF
>few|TRBJ2-4|-|TRBV20-1
TGCAGTGCTAGGGTTTATAGTTGGACGGTGCGTAAAAACATTCAGTACTTC
CSARVYSWTVRKNIQYF
>-|TRBJ2-1|-|TRBV4-3
TGCGCCAGCAGCCAGGCAGAGAGGTTCGCCCAGTTCTTC
CASSQAERFAQFF
>-|TRBJ2-7|TRBD1|TRBV5-1
TGCGCCAGCGGCTTCGCCGGGACAGGAGGCCACGAGCAGTACTTC
CASGFAGTGGHEQYF
>few|TRBJ2-7|TRBD2|TRBV7-9
TGTGCCAGCAGCCGAATCTCGGGACTAGGCTCCGAGCAGTACTTC
CASSRISGLGSEQYF
>few|TRBJ2-7|-|TRBV11-1
TGTGCCAGCAGCTTATCCGCAGACTACGAGCAGTACTTC
CASSLSADYEQYF
>-|TRBJ2-5|TRBD1|TRBV20-1
TGCAGTGCTAGTAAATACAGGGGGCTCCAAGAGACCCAGTACTTC
CSASKYRGLQETQYF
>-|TRBJ1-4|-|TRBV18
TGTGCCAGCTCACCCTATCAGGAAGAAAAACTGTTTTTT
CASSPYQEEKLFF
>-|TRBJ1-1|TRBD1|TRBV12-3/TRBV12-4
TGTGCCAGCAGGGGACAGGGGTACACTGAAGCTTTCTTT
CASRGQGYTEAFF
>-|TRBJ1-6|TRBD1|TRBV12-3/TRBV12-4
TGTGCCAGCAGTGCTCAGGGGGCCAGTTCACCCCTCCACTTT
CASSAQGASSPLHF
>few|TRBJ2-7|TRBD2|TRBV6-1
TGTGCCAGCAGAAGGACTAGCGAAAGTACTAATAAATACGAGCAGTACTTC
CASRRTSESTNKYEQYF
>-|TRBJ1-1|-|TRBV5-1
TGCGCCAGCAGCCCGGGGGACACCGGGGTGAGGACTGAAGCTTTCTTT
CASSPGDTGVRTEAFF
>-|TRBJ2-3|-|TRBV9
TGTGCCAGCAGCGTAGGGACAGATACAGATACGCAGTATTTT
CASSVGTDTDTQYF
>-|TRBJ2-7|TRBD1|TRBV5-1
TGCGCCAGCAGCTTACAGGGGGCCGGCAACGAGCAGTACTTC
CASSLQGAGNEQYF
>few|TRBJ2-5|-|TRBV12-3/TRBV12-4
TGTGCCAGCAGTTTTTTGGACACCCAAGAGACCCAGTACTTC
CASSFLDTQETQYF
>-|TRBJ2-7|TRBD2|TRBV20-1
TGCTGTGCTAGAGTCCCCGGGACTAGCGCTTTCCACGAGCAGTACTTC
CCARVPGTSAFHEQYF
>-|TRBJ2-1|TRBD2|TRBV27
TGTGCCAGCAAACGGGGGCGGGGGGGCCCCAATGAGAAGTTCTTC
CASKRGRGGPNEKFF
>-|TRBJ2-7|-|TRBV5-6
TGTGCCAGCAGCTTACGCAGGGTGGGATCCTACGAGCAGTACTTC
CASSLRRVGSYEQYF
>-|TRBJ2-3|TRBD1|TRBV4-1
TGCGCCAGCAGCCAAGGACAGGGGGGCCCAGATACGCAGTATTTT
CASSQGQGGPDTQYF